This T cell receptor (beta chain) was captured by sequencing in a study of T-cell reconstitution after alpha-beta-depleted transplantation in children. CDR1 is LGHDT, CDR2 YNNKEL, per germline (reference sequence). There are 16 residues in the CDR3. V was pared by 4 bases and J by 0 bases, with 6 bases of the junction left unmatched. Preparing the TCRbeta library involved the use of unique molecular identifiers. TCRdb passed the PCR reads through MiXCR, listing each CDR3 protein once. This sample carries hundreds of thousands of distinct CDR3 sequences, 16% of them seen once, and the ten largest clones take 0.9% to 1.2%.

J is TRBJ2-5 and V is TRBV3-1; 9 bases map to TRBD1. This clonotype was sampled from a human donor who donated a stem cell graft to a child with acute myeloid leukemia. This material consisted of PBMCs from the stem cell graft donor, taken from the stem cell graft. CDR3 region: CASSRIRDRDQETQYF. CDR3 coding DNA: TGTGCCAGCAGCCGAATCCGGGACAGGGACCAAGAGACCCAGTACTTC.